This T cell receptor (beta chain) was sequenced for a study of blood T cell repertoires in COVID-19. Study-wide context: Acute and convalescent COVID-19 specimens originated in the United States, Italy and Spain.

Residents of 24 US areas, aged about 18 to 89 years, made up the participants. Original analysis: Scientists estimated how many nucleated cells there were by amplifying reference gene primers. The method was immunoSEQ multiplex PCR; TCRdb's version includes in-frame clones alone and lacks a portion of them. V, J and clone size were drawn from that table, and D and trimming were deduced from the DNA. The sample carries fewer than 300,000 clones, under 95% recorded once. The CDR3 runs to 14 residues. Germline lookup yields CDR1 KGHSH and CDR2 LQKENI. Trimming pared 3 bases from V and 6 bases from J, leaving 13 bases between.

The receptor's source is a woman in her thirties or forties with acute COVID-19. The rearrangement joins TRBV18 to TRBJ2-3, with D maybe TRBD1 (7 bases). Sample: PBMCs or T cells enriched from blood (not recorded which). The CDR3 here is CASSPQTGRDTQYF. The CDR3 DNA follows: TGTGCCAGCTCACCCCAGACAGGGAGGGATACGCAGTATTTT.